This TCR beta chain was captured in a study of CD8 T cells in Susac syndrome. Broader study findings: The study conceded that its TCR sequencing and HLA analysis involved relatively few individuals.

From blood CD8+ and CD4+ T cells, the TCR beta chain was sequenced. The TEMRA cells underwent FACS enrichment, while the CD8+ and CD4+ T cells underwent negative isolation. In regard to this clonotype: No antigen is known for it.

The CDR3 has 12 residues. Germline assignment: CDR1 DFQATT and CDR2 SNEGSKA (reference sequence). Trimming removed 4 bases at V and 5 bases at J, with 11 bases between. An input of about 0.45 to 1 ug of RNA was subjected to reverse transcription using random hexamers. It was immunoSEQ multiplex PCR that amplified TCR beta CDR3 across 54 Vbeta and 13 Jbeta. TCRdb re-analysed the immunoSEQ multiplex PCR reads in MiXCR, keeping a single row per CDR3 protein. The top ten clones hold about 0.14% of a sample with about 120,000 distinct CDR3 sequences, nearly 95% of them seen once. Input material: CD4+ T cells from PBMCs. The sequence derives from a human donor in good health. This chain uses TRBV20-1 with TRBJ2-5, with D perhaps matching TRBD1 (6 bases). The CDR3 spells CSAMHQGETQYF. CDR3 coding DNA: TGCAGTGCTATGCACCAGGGGGAGACCCAGTACTTC.